The 27 T cell receptor beta chains given below trace back to one sample, sequenced in a study of T-cell reconstitution after alpha-beta-depleted transplantation in children. The library targeted TCRbeta and was prepared with unique molecular identifiers. TCRdb re-called the PCR reads through MiXCR, storing one row per CDR3 protein. The sample has about 170,000 distinct CDR3 sequences, approximately 10% seen once. The sequencing here drew on PBMCs, taken before TCRalphabeta/CD19-depleted stem cell transplant. These receptors were obtained from a boy between 2 and 10 years old with acute myeloid leukemia, due to receive a stem cell transplant.

This clonotype was counted at least ten times. J is TRBJ2-7 and V is TRBV5-5; D gene uncertain. From germline, CDR1 is SGHKS and CDR2 YYEKEE (reference sequence). Trimming shortened V by 1 base and J by 3 bases, and 8 bases separated the two germline ends. The CDR3 is made up of 13 amino acids. The CDR3 DNA follows: TGTGCCAGCAGCTTGAGGGAAATCTACGAGCAGTACTTC. The encoded protein is CASSLREIYEQYF.

This clonotype has a count of ten or more. The chain uses TRBV20-1 and TRBJ2-1, with TRBD2 matching 10 bases. The CDR3 length is 13 residues. V lost 4 bases and J lost 8; bases outside the gene matches: 5. CDR1 and CDR2 from the germline V gene are DFQATT and SNEGSKA (reference sequence). CDR3 residues: CSAKASGGDEQFF. DNA of the CDR3: TGCAGTGCTAAGGCTAGCGGGGGCGATGAGCAGTTCTTC.

Regarding this clonotype: A much larger clone lies one base from this, so it may be a read error. The V call is TRBV5-1, the J call TRBJ2-7; tentative D call: TRBD2 (6 bases). Germline-derived CDR1 and CDR2 are SGHRS and YFSETQ. The CDR3 has 16 amino acids. The CDR3 sequence: CASSLGGTASSYERYF. Here the CDR3 DNA reads TGCGCCAGCAGCCTAGGAGGGACGGCTAGCTCCTACGAGCGGTACTTC. Full variable domain (remainder filled in from reference TRBV5-1 and TRBJ2-7): KAGVTQTPRYLIKTRGQQVTLSCSPISGHRSVSWYQQTPGQGLQFLFEYFSETQRNKGNFPGRFSGRQFSNSRSEMNVSTLELGDSALYLCASSLGGTASSYERYFGPGTRLTVT.

This clonotype was observed many times. This chain uses TRBV28 with TRBJ2-1; D not resolved. The CDR3 extends over 16 amino acids. The V gene lost 5 bases and the J gene lost 4 bases, with 18 bases spanning the gap. The germline gives CDR1 MDHEN, CDR2 SYDVKM. The CDR3 sequence: CASSGLGAKRYNEQFF. In DNA, the CDR3 is TGTGCCAGCAGTGGCCTCGGCGCAAAGAGGTACAATGAGCAGTTCTTC.

In this sample, this clonotype turned up many times. The chain combines TRBV5-1 with TRBJ2-3, with unresolved D. In germline, CDR1 is SGHRS, CDR2 YFSETQ. V was clipped by 0 bases and J by 0 bases, with 8 bases between them. This CDR3 contains 15 residues. The CDR3, as DNA: TGCGCCAGCAGCTTGGGGGCGGATAGCACAGATACGCAGTATTTT. Protein product: CASSLGADSTDTQYF.

This clonotype was seen repeatedly, ten times or more. This chain connects TRBV5-5 to TRBJ2-5; 7 positions agree with TRBD1. The J segment lost 5 bases and the V segment lost 3 bases, leaving 7 bases of the junction unmatched. The CDR3 length is 14 residues. Germline lookup yields CDR1 SGHKS and CDR2 YYEKEE (reference sequence). CDR3 loop: CASSWKRGRETQYF. Written as DNA, the CDR3 is TGTGCCAGCAGCTGGAAAAGGGGGCGGGAGACCCAGTACTTC.

This clonotype was detected many times. This chain connects TRBV5-4 to TRBJ2-3; 10 bases fit TRBD2. The CDR3 contains 15 residues. Germline trimming cut 4 bases from V and 1 base from J; bases unmatched to any gene: 3. Germline CDR1 and CDR2: SGHNT and YYREEE (reference sequence). CDR3 sequence (DNA): TGTGCCAGCAGCCCAAGCGGGGGGGGCACAGATACGCAGTATTTT. As protein: CASSPSGGGTDTQYF.

This clonotype has at least ten counts. The chain carries TRBV20-1 and TRBJ1-5, with 7 bases that match TRBD1. Germline CDR1 is DFQATT and CDR2 is SNEGSKA (reference sequence). Germline trimming cut 1 base from V and 6 bases from J; bases unmatched to any gene: 9. The CDR3 totals 15 residues. The CDR3 DNA is TGCAGTGCTAGAGTAGGCCCCCAGGGGGGTCAGCCCCAGCATTTT. Residues: CSARVGPQGGQPQHF.

In this sample, this clonotype turned up many times. This chain links TRBV20-1 with TRBJ2-3; 11 bases fit TRBD2. Trimming removed 6 bases from V and 3 bases from J; junction bases left unmatched: 8. Germline-derived CDR1 and CDR2 are DFQATT and SNEGSKA (reference sequence). This CDR3 spans 15 amino acids. The CDR3 reads CSATRTSGLTDTQYF. The CDR3 DNA reads TGCAGTGCCACACGGACTAGCGGGTTAACAGATACGCAGTATTTT.

This clonotype was counted at least ten times. The CDR3 region is CASSLAWEWTGADNEQFF. The CDR3 bases are TGTGCCAGCAGCTTAGCGTGGGAATGGACAGGGGCCGACAATGAGCAGTTCTTC. The gene calls are TRBV7-6 and TRBJ2-1; 9 nucleotides agree with TRBD1. After removal of 0 bases from V and 5 bases from J, the junction contained 11 bases not matched to a gene. Germline CDR1 reads SGHVS; CDR2 reads FNYEAQ. The CDR3 runs to 18 residues.

This clonotype showed up many times. V gene TRBV6-1 combines with J gene TRBJ1-3; a possible D gene is TRBD1 (5 bases). The V end was cut by 6 bases, the J end by 4 bases, with 13 bases between. The germline CDR1 and CDR2 sequences are MNHNS and SASEGT. The CDR3 extends over 14 amino acids. The CDR3 sequence is CASRPLEGGNTIYF. DNA of the CDR3: TGTGCCAGCAGACCCCTCGAGGGGGGAAACACCATATATTTT.

This clonotype was seen only a few times. The chain links TRBV30 to TRBJ2-1; D is undetermined. CDR3 length: 14 residues. V lost 1 base, J lost 7 bases, and 14 bases lay in between. Germline assignment: CDR1 GTSNPN and CDR2 SVGIG (reference sequence). CDR3 nucleotides: TGTGCCTGGAGTGGAGGTCAGAATTGGAATGAGCAGTTCTTC. It specifies CAWSGGQNWNEQFF.

This clonotype was observed many times. The chain uses TRBV20-1 and TRBJ2-1; a weak D match, TRBD2 (6 bases). Deletions cut 6 bases from V and 2 bases from J, with 14 bases between. CDR1 is DFQATT and CDR2 is SNEGSKA in the germline V gene (reference sequence). The length of the CDR3 is 14 residues. The CDR3, as DNA: TGCAGTGCCATGTCGGGGGACCCCTACAATGAGCAGTTCTTC. Its protein is CSAMSGDPYNEQFF.

This clonotype occurred a few times. CDR3 DNA sequence: TGTGCCAGCAGCACCGCGCCCCCCGGGGGGGATACGCAGTATTTT. Translated: CASSTAPPGGDTQYF. The chain links TRBV5-4 to TRBJ2-3; 7 bases are shared with TRBD2. In germline, CDR1 is SGHNT, CDR2 YYREEE (reference sequence). The CDR3 has 15 amino acids. Trimming took 4 bases from V and 6 from J; bases not matched to a gene: 11.

This clonotype was observed many times. The rearrangement links TRBV20-1 to TRBJ1-1, with 7 bases lining up with TRBD1. The CDR3 covers 13 residues. From germline, CDR1 is DFQATT and CDR2 SNEGSKA (reference sequence). J was trimmed by 4 bases and V by 4 bases; bases with no gene match: 6. The DNA for the CDR3 is TGCAGTGCTACGAGACAGGGTCGCACTGAAGCTTTCTTT. Its translation: CSATRQGRTEAFF.

The sample holds many counts of this clonotype. The rearrangement joins TRBV9 to TRBJ2-7; TRBD1 agrees at 7 bases. The CDR3 totals 15 residues. Germline V lookup: CDR1 SGDLS, CDR2 YYNGEE. J gave up 5 bases and V 0 bases, and 8 bases lay outside the gene matches. CDR3 nucleotides: TGTGCCAGCAGCGTAGATAACAGGGGATCTAACGAGCAGTACTTC. Translating it yields CASSVDNRGSNEQYF.

This clonotype came up many times. J is TRBJ2-3 and V is TRBV7-9; 8 bases map to TRBD2. Germline loops: CDR1 SEHNR, CDR2 FQNEAQ (reference sequence). J was trimmed by 2 bases and V by 6 bases; bases with no gene match: 7. The CDR3 totals 15 residues. CDR3 nucleotides: TGTGCCAGCAGACTTGGCGGGGGGACCACAGATACGCAGTATTTT. It is translated as CASRLGGGTTDTQYF.

This clonotype was picked up many times. This chain connects TRBV10-3 to TRBJ2-3; TRBD2 matches at 9 bases. J lost 3 bases, V lost 2 bases, and 12 bases had no gene match. The CDR3 runs 18 residues. Germline V CDR1 and CDR2: ENHRY, SYGVKD. CDR3 residues: CAISEVGVAGDLTDTQYF. The DNA of the CDR3 is TGTGCCATCAGTGAGGTCGGAGTAGCGGGGGATCTTACAGATACGCAGTATTTT.

This clonotype was seen at least ten times. The CDR3 protein is CSARGLRLAVKETQYF. DNA for the CDR3: TGCAGTGCTAGAGGACTACGGCTAGCGGTAAAAGAGACCCAGTACTTC. The rearrangement uses TRBV20-1 and TRBJ2-5; 7 nucleotides agree with TRBD2. V shed 1 base, J shed 3 bases, and the junction held 11 bases outside the gene matches. The CDR3 runs 16 residues. Germline V gene sequence: CDR1 DFQATT, CDR2 SNEGSKA (reference sequence).

This clonotype occurred many times. V usage is TRBV25-1 and J usage is TRBJ2-1, with 14 bases fitting TRBD2. Germline-derived CDR1 and CDR2 are MGHDK and SYGVNS. The V and J ends lost 4 bases and 7 bases, in that order; junction bases with no gene match: 3. The CDR3 runs 15 residues. CDR3 in amino acids: CASSAGTSGRNEQFF. The CDR3 coding sequence is TGTGCCAGCAGTGCCGGGACTAGCGGGAGAAATGAGCAGTTCTTC.

The sample holds many counts of this clonotype. CDR3: CASSLLGMGQPQHF. The CDR3 bases are TGCGCCAGCAGCTTACTAGGGATGGGTCAGCCCCAGCATTTT. This chain connects TRBV5-1 to TRBJ1-5; D remains ambiguous. Trimming removed 2 bases from V and 6 bases from J, with 12 bases in between. The germline CDR1 and CDR2 sequences are SGHRS and YFSETQ. This CDR3 region has 14 residues.

This clonotype was recorded at least ten times. The chain links TRBV20-1 to TRBJ2-5; 7 positions agree with TRBD1. Trimming took 5 bases from V and 3 from J; bases not matched to a gene: 3. The length of the CDR3 is 12 residues. Per the germline V gene, CDR1 is DFQATT and CDR2 is SNEGSKA (reference sequence). CDR3 sequence (DNA): TGCAGTGCTTCCGACAGGGAAGAGACCCAGTACTTC. The encoded protein is CSASDREETQYF.

The chain recombines TRBV2 with TRBJ2-7, with D perhaps TRBD1 or TRBD2 (5 bases each). Trimming removed 6 bases from V and 0 bases from J, with 12 bases in between. Germline values: CDR1 SNHLY, CDR2 FYNNEI. The CDR3 is 14 amino acids. The CDR3: CASSDPGSSYEQYV. CDR3 nucleotides: TGTGCCAGCAGCGACCCAGGGAGCTCCTACGAGCAGTACGTC.

This clonotype showed up many times. Here the CDR3 DNA reads TGCAGCGCCCCCGTGCCGGGACAATCGGCAGATACGCAGTATTTT. This gives the protein CSAPVPGQSADTQYF. The rearrangement uses TRBV29-1 and TRBJ2-3; a possible D gene is TRBD1 (6 bases). V was trimmed by 7 bases and J by 4 bases, leaving 21 bases between them. The CDR3 is 15 amino acids. Germline CDR1 and CDR2: SQVTM and ANQGSEA.

About this clonotype: Being one base from a much bigger clone, this may be a read error. CDR3 sequence reads: CGVDGPGTDTQYF. The CDR3 DNA follows: TGCGGCGTTGACGGCCCTGGTACAGATACGCAGTATTTT. The V call is TRBV29-1, the J call TRBJ2-3; D uncertain. The germline V gene has CDR1 SQVTM and CDR2 ANQGSEA. The CDR3 totals 13 residues.

This clonotype was counted ten times or more. V usage is TRBV6-1 and J usage is TRBJ1-2; TRBD1 might be the D (6 bases). In germline, CDR1 is MNHNS, CDR2 SASEGT. The CDR3 is 14 amino acids. V lost 6 bases and J lost 5, with 16 bases in between. CDR3 nucleotide sequence: TGTGCCAGCAGCCAAAACAGGGACCAGTATGGCTACACCTTC. Translating gives CASSQNRDQYGYTF.

This clonotype appeared many times. J is TRBJ1-1 and V is TRBV5-1, with a weak D call TRBD1 (5 bases). V was cut by 1 base and J by 2 bases, with 15 bases left in between. CDR3 length: 16 residues. The germline V gene encodes CDR1 SGHRS and CDR2 YFSETQ. CDR3 DNA: TGCGCCAGCAGCTTGAGGTTTGGGACGGGCAACACTGAAGCTTTCTTT. As protein: CASSLRFGTGNTEAFF. Full variable domain (remainder filled in from reference TRBV5-1 and TRBJ1-1): KAGVTQTPRYLIKTRGQQVTLSCSPISGHRSVSWYQQTPGQGLQFLFEYFSETQRNKGNFPGRFSGRQFSNSRSEMNVSTLELGDSALYLCASSLRFGTGNTEAFFGQGTRLTVV.